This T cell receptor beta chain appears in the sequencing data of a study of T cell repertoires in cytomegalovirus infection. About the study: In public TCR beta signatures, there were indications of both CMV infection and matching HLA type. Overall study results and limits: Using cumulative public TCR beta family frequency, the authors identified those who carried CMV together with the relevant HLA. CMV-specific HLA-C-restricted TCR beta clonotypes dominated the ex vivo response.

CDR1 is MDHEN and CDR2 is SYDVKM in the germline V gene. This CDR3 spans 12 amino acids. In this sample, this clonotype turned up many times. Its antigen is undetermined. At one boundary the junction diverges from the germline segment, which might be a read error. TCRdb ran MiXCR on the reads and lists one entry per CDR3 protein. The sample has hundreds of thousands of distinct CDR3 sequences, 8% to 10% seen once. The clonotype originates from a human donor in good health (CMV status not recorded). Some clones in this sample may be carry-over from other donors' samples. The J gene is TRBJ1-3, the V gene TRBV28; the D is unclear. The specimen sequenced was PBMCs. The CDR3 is CASSSAGSPGGF. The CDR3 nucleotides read TGTGCCAGCAGTTCCGCGGGCTCTCCAGGTGGTTTT.